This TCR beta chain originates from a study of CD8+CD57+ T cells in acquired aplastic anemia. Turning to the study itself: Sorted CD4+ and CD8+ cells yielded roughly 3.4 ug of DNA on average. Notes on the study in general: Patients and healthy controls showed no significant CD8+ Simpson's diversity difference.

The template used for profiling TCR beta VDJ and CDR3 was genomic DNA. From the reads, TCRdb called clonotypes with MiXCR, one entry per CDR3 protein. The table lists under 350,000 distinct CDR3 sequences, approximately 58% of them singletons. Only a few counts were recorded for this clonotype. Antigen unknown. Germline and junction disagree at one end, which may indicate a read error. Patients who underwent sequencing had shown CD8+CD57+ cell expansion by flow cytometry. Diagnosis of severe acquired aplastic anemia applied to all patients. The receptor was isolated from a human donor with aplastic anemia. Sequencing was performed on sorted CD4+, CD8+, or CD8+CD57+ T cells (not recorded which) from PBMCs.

CDR3 sequence reads: CAISEPSAGAYEQYF. The CDR3 region has the DNA TGTGCCATCAGTGAGCCGTCAGCGGGGGCCTACGAGCAGTACTTC. The chain links TRBV6-6 to TRBJ2-7, with TRBD2 matching over 8 bases. Looked up from germline, CDR1 is MNHNY and CDR2 is SVGAGI (reference sequence). This CDR3 region has 15 residues.